This TCR beta chain comes out of a study of cytomegalovirus exposure and HLA in healthy donors. The study ran its PCR with 60 Vbeta and 13 Jbeta primers. Profiling relied on immunoSEQ multiplex PCR, and the TCRdb table lists in-frame clones only, not all of them. Counted here are fewer than 150,000 clones, more than 70% occurring once; the ten biggest clones make up under 5.5%. A few counts support this clone. What it binds is not known. Findings and caveats of the study: CMV antigen specificity was confirmed in vitro for a few CMV-associated chains. Earlier findings revealed that most TCR beta V segments proved productive either about 87% or about 30% of the time. More than 15,000 TCR beta sequences were associated with HLA alleles at 0.05 false discovery rate in a later analysis.

The germline CDR1 and CDR2 sequences are LNHDA and SQIVND (reference sequence). Trimming pared 0 bases from V and 4 bases from J, leaving 9 bases between. This CDR3 is 15 amino acids long. The sample comprised PBMCs. The sequence derives from a woman aged 45 to 65 in good health and CMV-seronegative. The chain couples TRBV19 to TRBJ1-4; no definite D call. The CDR3 nucleotides are TGTGCCAGTAGTATAGACGTCAGAAATAATGAAAAACTGTTTTTT. Its translation is CASSIDVRNNEKLFF. The entire variable domain, with the rest obtained from reference TRBV19 and TRBJ1-4, is as follows: DGGITQSPKYLFRKEGQNVTLSCEQNLNHDAMYWYRQDPGQGLRLIYYSQIVNDFQKGDIAEGYSVSREKKESFPLTVTSAQKNPTAFYLCASSIDVRNNEKLFFGSGTQLSVL.